This note documents a single T cell receptor (beta chain) sequence. This sample stems from a study of blood T cell repertoires in COVID-19. Study at large: From T cells, B-cell-depleted T cells, or PBMCs came the material, which was cDNA or gDNA.

The CDR3 extends over 12 amino acids. The V gene end was trimmed by 5 bases and the J gene end by 8 bases; junction bases not matched to a gene: 4. Germline V CDR1 and CDR2: SNHLY, FYNNEI. Authors' analysis steps: Quantification of nucleated cells was approximated via reference gene primer amplification. Sequencing was performed with immunoSEQ multiplex PCR; in TCRdb, only in-frame clones are kept and a portion is missing. V and J calls and clone size are copied from that table; D and trimming were computed from the DNA. The sample lists tens of thousands of clones; around 90% were seen once. The origin of this receptor is a human donor with active COVID-19. The donor label of this sample is uncertain. The chain recombines TRBV2 with TRBJ2-7, with TRBD1 identical over 9 bases. The sample consisted of peripheral blood. This CDR3 is CASSIGQGQQYV. CDR3 nucleotide sequence: TGTGCCAGCAGTATAGGACAGGGGCAGCAGTACGTC.